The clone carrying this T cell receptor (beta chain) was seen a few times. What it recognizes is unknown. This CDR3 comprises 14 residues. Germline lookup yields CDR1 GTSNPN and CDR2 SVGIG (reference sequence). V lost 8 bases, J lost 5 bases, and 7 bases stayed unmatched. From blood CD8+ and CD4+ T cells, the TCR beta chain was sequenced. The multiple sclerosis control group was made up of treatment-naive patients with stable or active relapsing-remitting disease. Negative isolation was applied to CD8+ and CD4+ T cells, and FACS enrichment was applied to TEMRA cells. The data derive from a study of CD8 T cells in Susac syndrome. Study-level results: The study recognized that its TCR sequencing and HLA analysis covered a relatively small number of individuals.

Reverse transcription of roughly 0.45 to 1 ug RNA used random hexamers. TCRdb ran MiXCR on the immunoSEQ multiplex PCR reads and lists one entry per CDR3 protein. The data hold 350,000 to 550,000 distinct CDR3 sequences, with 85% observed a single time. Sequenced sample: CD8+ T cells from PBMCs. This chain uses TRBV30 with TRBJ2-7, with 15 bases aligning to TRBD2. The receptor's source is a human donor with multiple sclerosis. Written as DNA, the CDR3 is TGTGCCGGAGGACTAGCGGGAGGGCCTAACGAGCAGTACTTC. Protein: CAGGLAGGPNEQYF.